This TCR beta chain was sequenced in a study of glioma-infiltrating T cells after dendritic cell vaccination. Produced via immunoSEQ multiplex PCR; TCRdb's table is partial and in-frame only. The repertoire holds just over 95,000 clones, with about 79% as singletons. No glioblastoma patient carried an isocitrate dehydrogenase mutation. From germline, CDR1 is GTSNPN and CDR2 SVGIG (reference sequence). CDR3 size: 14 residues. Trimming took 2 bases from V and 4 from J, leaving 14 bases between them. The rearrangement links TRBV30 to TRBJ2-5; D is unclear. This clonotype was obtained from a human donor with glioblastoma. Material: blood, obtained before dendritic cell vaccination. For the CDR3, the DNA is TGTGCCTGGAGTCTACTTAAATCCGGAGAGACCCAGTACTTC. Residues: CAWSLLKSGETQYF.